These 14 T cell receptor beta chains were sequenced from one sample in a study of cytomegalovirus exposure and HLA in healthy donors. Primers for the PCR totalled 60 Vbeta and 13 Jbeta. Sequencing used immunoSEQ multiplex PCR; TCRdb keeps in-frame clones, though not all of them. This repertoire comprises fewer than 150,000 clones; its ten largest clones make up 2% to 3%. Sequencing was done on a sample of PBMCs. Source of these receptors: a man between 40 and 49 years old in good health and CMV-seronegative.

The chain couples TRBV19 to TRBJ1-4, with 7 bases matching TRBD1. Germline V gene sequence: CDR1 LNHDA, CDR2 SQIVND (reference sequence). The V segment lost 7 bases and the J segment 8 bases; nucleotides outside the gene matches: 10. The CDR3 has 14 residues. The CDR3 nucleotides are TGTGCCAGTAAGCCGACAGGGCAAGGGGAAAAACTGTTTTTT. It is translated as CASKPTGQGEKLFF.

The V and J genes are TRBV28 and TRBJ1-5; 9 nucleotides line up with TRBD1. The junction had 9 bases not matched to a gene; V was cut back by 6 bases and J by 3 bases. CDR1 is MDHEN, CDR2 SYDVKM, per germline. The CDR3 has 16 amino acids. The CDR3 DNA reads as TGTGCCAGCAGACACTCCGGGACAGGGTACAATCAGCCCCAGCATTTT. Amino acid sequence: CASRHSGTGYNQPQHF.

The chain uses TRBV6-5 and TRBJ2-3; 10 bases fit TRBD2. With 6 bases clipped from V and 12 bases from J, the junction kept 6 bases outside the gene matches. Germline CDR1 reads MNHEY; CDR2 reads SVGAGI. This CDR3 has 12 amino acids. DNA for the CDR3: TGTGCCAGCAGCCGCTCTAGCGGGGGCCAGTATTTT. The encoded protein is CASSRSSGGQYF.

J is TRBJ2-3 and V is TRBV29-1; the match to TRBD2 covers 7 bases. Per the germline V gene, CDR1 is SQVTM and CDR2 is ANQGSEA. The CDR3 runs 16 residues. J was trimmed by 6 bases and V by 0 bases; bases with no gene match: 12. CDR3 bases: TGCAGCGTTGAAGATCGGACGGGGGGACGGCTGGATACGCAGTATTTT. Its translation: CSVEDRTGGRLDTQYF.

The gene calls are TRBV19 and TRBJ2-1, with TRBD1 matching 8 bases. The junction had 7 bases not matched to a gene; V was cut back by 7 bases and J by 2 bases. Germline loops: CDR1 LNHDA, CDR2 SQIVND (reference sequence). This CDR3 region has 15 residues. In DNA, the CDR3 is TGTGCCAGTACCAATTGGACAGGGACCTACAATGAGCAGTTCTTC. The encoded protein is CASTNWTGTYNEQFF.

J is TRBJ1-3 and V is TRBV5-4, with D perhaps matching TRBD1 (6 bases). The germline V gene has CDR1 SGHNT and CDR2 YYREEE (reference sequence). The V end was cut by 0 bases, the J end by 2 bases, with 15 bases between. The CDR3 spans 17 residues. DNA of the CDR3: TGTGCCAGCAGCTTGGCGGCAGGGGTTTCTGCTGGAAACACCATATATTTT. This gives the protein CASSLAAGVSAGNTIYF.

The chain couples TRBV4-1 to TRBJ2-7; 7 nucleotides agree with TRBD1. With 1 base clipped from V and 0 bases from J, the junction kept 6 bases outside the gene matches. This CDR3 has 16 residues. CDR1 and CDR2 from the germline V gene are MGHRA and YSYEKL. DNA of the CDR3: TGCGCCAGCAGCCAAGGTACCGGGACAGCCTCCTACGAGCAGTACTTC. This sequence encodes CASSQGTGTASYEQYF.

The chain recombines TRBV28 with TRBJ2-5; possibly TRBD2 for D (5 bases). Trimming removed 8 bases from V and 5 bases from J, with 21 bases in between. The CDR3 length is 15 residues. CDR1 and CDR2 from the germline V gene are MDHEN and SYDVKM. The CDR3 sequence: CASGLFSGQVETQYF. CDR3 nucleotides: TGTGCCAGCGGGCTATTCAGCGGCCAAGTGGAGACCCAGTACTTC.

The gene calls are TRBV19 and TRBJ1-5; 7 nucleotides match TRBD1. CDR3 size: 15 residues. The germline V gene has CDR1 LNHDA and CDR2 SQIVND (reference sequence). V lost 6 bases, J lost 3 bases, and 8 bases stayed unmatched. DNA of the CDR3: TGTGCCAGTAGGAATCCGACAGGGCCCAATCAGCCCCAGCATTTT. Protein sequence: CASRNPTGPNQPQHF.

CDR3 DNA sequence: TGTGCCAGCAGCCAAGATAGGACAGACTCGAACACCGGGGAGCTGTTTTTT. This codes for CASSQDRTDSNTGELFF. The J gene is TRBJ2-2, the V gene TRBV4-2, with a tentative D call TRBD1 (6 bases). Trimming removed 0 bases from V and 0 bases from J, with 11 bases in between. From germline, CDR1 is LGHNA and CDR2 YNFKEQ. CDR3 size: 17 residues.

This sequence joins TRBV29-1 and TRBJ2-7, with 8 bases fitting TRBD2. The ends lost 2 bases at V and 6 bases at J; junction bases unmatched: 9. CDR1 and CDR2 (germline): SQVTM, ANQGSEA. The CDR3 loop spans 14 amino acids. Here the CDR3 DNA reads TGCAGCGTTGAAACCCGGGGGGGCCTTCGCGAGCAGTACTTC. Translating it yields CSVETRGGLREQYF.

This chain connects TRBV5-4 to TRBJ2-5; D is possibly TRBD1 (5 bases). Germline V CDR1 and CDR2: SGHNT, YYREEE (reference sequence). This CDR3 is 15 amino acids long. V dropped 0 bases and J dropped 5 bases, with 14 bases sitting between them. The DNA of the CDR3 is TGTGCCAGCAGCTTGGATAGCAGGGTGAAGGAGACCCAGTACTTC. Protein product: CASSLDSRVKETQYF.

The CDR3 region is CTSSHPPLPSSQRGGQSGELFF. The CDR3, as DNA: TGCACCAGCAGCCATCCCCCTCTCCCTTCCTCCCAGCGGGGGGGCCAAAGCGGGGAGCTGTTTTTT. J is TRBJ2-2 and V is TRBV1; TRBD2, as called in the table, went unchecked against the DNA. TRBV1 is termed a pseudogene. The CDR3 runs 22 residues.

This chain joins TRBV18 and TRBJ1-6; 10 nucleotides agree with TRBD1. Germline-derived CDR1 and CDR2 are KGHSH and LQKENI. This CDR3 region has 15 residues. Germline trimming cut 3 bases from V and 9 bases from J; bases unmatched to any gene: 5. The chain's CDR3 is CASSPTGTGASPLHF. DNA for the CDR3: TGTGCCAGCTCACCTACCGGGACAGGGGCTTCACCCCTCCACTTT.